The 21 T cell receptor beta chains below come from one sample, sequenced in a study of molecular identifiers for immune sequencing clone quantification. One entry per CDR3 protein, called by TCRdb with MiXCR from the PCR reads. The sample has more than 450,000 distinct CDR3 sequences, 20% to 25% seen once. Input material: naive CD8+ T cells from blood, with Jurkat cell RNA spiked in. The subset denotes: FACS-sorted CD8+CD4-CCR7+CD45RA+ naive T cells. These receptor sequences come from a human donor in good health. Some libraries in this study had Jurkat cell RNA spiked in.

Notes on this clonotype: A much larger clone sits a single nucleotide away, making a read error possible. This rearrangement joins TRBV11-2 to TRBJ2-3; 8 bases are shared with TRBD2. This CDR3 is built from 16 residues. Germline values: CDR1 SGHAT, CDR2 FQNNGV. CDR3 sequence: CAGRTIAGPSTDTQYF. DNA of the CDR3: TGTGCCGGCAGGACTATAGCGGGGCCTAGCACAGATACGCAGTATTTT.

Remarks on this clonotype: This clone may be a read error of a much larger clone one base away. V usage is TRBV6-2 or TRBV6-3 and J usage is TRBJ1-1; no clear D. The germline V gene has CDR1 MNHEY and CDR2 SVGEGT. CDR3 length equals 12 residues. CDR3 coding DNA: TGTGCCAGCAGTTACGAGGAGACTGGAGCTTTCTTT. Translation: CASSYEETGAFF.

V usage is TRBV7-9 and J usage is TRBJ2-2; no firm D call. Per the germline V gene, CDR1 is SEHNR and CDR2 is FQNEAQ (reference sequence). Between the trimmed V and J ends, which lost 5 bases and 4 bases, there was a span of 17 bases. The CDR3 is 16 residues long. The CDR3 DNA reads as TGTGCCAGCAGCATGCTACCGGGCCAGACCACCGGGGAGCTGTTTTTT. It yields the protein CASSMLPGQTTGELFF.

Only a few counts were recorded for this clonotype. The chain has TRBV4-3 and TRBJ2-2, with D perhaps matching TRBD2 (6 bases). CDR3 length: 16 amino acids. From germline, CDR1 is LGHNA and CDR2 YSLEER. V gave up 0 bases and J gave up 5 bases, with 13 bases separating them. The chain's CDR3 is CASSQDRRGDTGELFF. The CDR3 region has the DNA TGCGCCAGCAGCCAAGATCGGCGGGGTGATACCGGGGAGCTGTTTTTT.

In this sample, this clonotype turned up many times. The chain uses TRBV15 and TRBJ2-7; D not certain. This CDR3 region has 14 residues. Trimming pared 0 bases from V and 3 bases from J, leaving 9 bases between. Germline CDR1 LNHNV, CDR2 YYDKDF (reference sequence). The CDR3 protein is CATSRDMEIYEQYF. CDR3 nucleotides: TGTGCCACCAGCAGAGATATGGAGATCTACGAGCAGTACTTC.

A note on this clonotype: A much larger clone differs by one base, so this may be a read error. This chain connects TRBV20-1 to TRBJ2-7; D may be TRBD2 (5 bases). The V end was cut by 4 bases, the J end by 0 bases, with 19 bases between. From germline, CDR1 is DFQATT and CDR2 SNEGSKA (reference sequence). This CDR3 comprises 16 residues. DNA for the CDR3: TGCAGTGCTACCCCGGGGTTTGGACCCAGCTCCTACGAGCAGTACTTC. Protein sequence: CSATPGFGPSSYEQYF.

The chain has TRBV6-2 or TRBV6-3 and TRBJ2-5, with D possibly TRBD2 on 6 matching bases. Germline V gene sequence: CDR1 MNHEY, CDR2 SVGEGT. Deletions cut 11 bases from V and 0 bases from J, with 25 bases between. The CDR3 is 17 amino acids. The CDR3 bases are TGTGCCGGCACCATAGACCTGTTAGCGGTGTACCAAGAGACCCAGTACTTC. As protein: CAGTIDLLAVYQETQYF.

This clonotype has only a few counts. This chain links TRBV20-1 with TRBJ2-7, with a weak D call TRBD1 (5 bases). V shed 2 bases and J shed 3 bases, with 17 bases lying between them. Germline CDR1 and CDR2: DFQATT and SNEGSKA (reference sequence). The CDR3 has 15 residues. CDR3 protein: CSARRDPGTGYEQYF. In nucleotides, the CDR3 is TGCAGTGCTAGAAGGGATCCGGGCACAGGCTACGAGCAGTACTTC.

This clonotype was observed many times. This chain joins TRBV2 and TRBJ1-5; 7 bases map to TRBD1. V was pared by 6 bases and J by 0 bases, with 5 bases of the junction left unmatched. The germline CDR1 and CDR2 sequences are SNHLY and FYNNEI. The CDR3 is 15 residues long. CDR3 bases: TGTGCCAGCAGCCAGACAGGGTATAGCAATCAGCCCCAGCATTTT. Encoded protein: CASSQTGYSNQPQHF.

This clonotype was counted ten times or more. This chain joins TRBV6-5 and TRBJ2-1, with D uncertain. The germline CDR1 and CDR2 sequences are MNHEY and SVGAGI. V lost 0 bases, J lost 2 bases, and 11 bases lay in between. The CDR3 is 16 residues long. CDR3 DNA sequence: TGTGCCAGCAGTTACTCGATCCGGGCCCCCTACAATGAGCAGTTCTTC. Residues: CASSYSIRAPYNEQFF.

As concerns this clonotype: A much bigger clone sits one base away, suggesting this may be a read error. V is TRBV2 and J is TRBJ2-2; tentative D call: TRBD1 (6 bases). The CDR3 loop spans 16 amino acids. In germline, CDR1 is SNHLY, CDR2 FYNNEI. CDR3: CASTPSDSRNTGEQFF. CDR3 nucleotide sequence: TGTGCCAGCACTCCCTCGGACAGCCGGAACACCGGGGAGCAGTTTTTT.

At least ten counts were recorded for this clonotype. The chain links TRBV24-1 to TRBJ2-3; D gene unclear. V lost 0 bases, J lost 0 bases, and 3 bases lay in between. CDR3 length: 14 amino acids. Germline CDR1 and CDR2: KGHDR and SFDVKD. Here the CDR3 reads CATSDLDSTDTQYF. For the CDR3, the DNA is TGTGCCACCAGTGATTTGGACAGCACAGATACGCAGTATTTT.

This rearrangement joins TRBV11-2 to TRBJ2-1, with no clear D. This CDR3 is built from 17 residues. CDR1 is SGHAT, CDR2 FQNNGV, per germline. Trimming pared 2 bases from V and 0 bases from J, leaving 14 bases between. The CDR3 coding sequence is TGTGCCAGCAGCTTACCAAACGCCTTGAGCTCCTACAATGAGCAGTTCTTC. Amino acid sequence: CASSLPNALSSYNEQFF.

There are a few counts of this clonotype. V and J are TRBV30 and TRBJ2-7; TRBD1 is a possible D gene (6 bases). The CDR3 runs 15 residues. Trimming pared 3 bases from V and 3 bases from J, leaving 18 bases between. CDR1 is GTSNPN, CDR2 SVGIG, per germline (reference sequence). CDR3 coding DNA: TGTGCCTGGAGGGGTACCGGGACACCTTTCTACGAGCAGTACTTC. Translation gives CAWRGTGTPFYEQYF.

This clonotype was seen a handful of times. V gene TRBV30 combines with J gene TRBJ2-1; a weak D match, TRBD2 (7 bases). Trimming took off 5 bases at V and 4 bases at J, with 15 bases between the two ends. The CDR3 sequence is 14 residues long. Germline loops: CDR1 GTSNPN, CDR2 SVGIG (reference sequence). The CDR3 DNA is TGTGCCTGGCAAGGGGGGGGGCTGTACAATGAGCAGTTCTTC. This gives the protein CAWQGGGLYNEQFF. Complete variable domain (other parts from reference TRBV30 and TRBJ2-1): SQTIHQWPATLVQPVGSPLSLECTVEGTSNPNLYWYRQAAGRGLQLLFYSVGIGQISSEVPQNLSASRPQDRQFILSSKKLLLSDSGFYLCAWQGGGLYNEQFFGPGTRLTVL.

The table lists this clonotype with a few counts. The V call is TRBV7-9, the J call TRBJ1-5; tentative D call: TRBD1 (6 bases). Trimming stripped 3 bases from V and 3 bases from J, with 9 bases between. This CDR3 is built from 14 residues. Per germline, CDR1 SEHNR and CDR2 FQNEAQ (reference sequence). CDR3 protein: CASSLDSFNQPQHF. The CDR3 bases are TGTGCCAGCAGCTTGGACAGTTTCAATCAGCCCCAGCATTTT.

V gene TRBV7-9 combines with J gene TRBJ2-2, with D unresolved. CDR3 size: 15 residues. With 3 bases removed from V and 9 bases from J, the gap between germline ends came to 17 bases. Germline assignment: CDR1 SEHNR and CDR2 FQNEAQ (reference sequence). This chain's CDR3 is CASSFWQSGQRELFF. CDR3 in DNA: TGTGCCAGCAGCTTCTGGCAGTCCGGGCAGAGGGAGCTGTTTTTT.

This clonotype was observed a handful of times. The rearrangement links TRBV5-6 to TRBJ2-1; either TRBD1 or TRBD2 may supply D (5 bases each). V was clipped by 4 bases and J by 1 base, with 12 bases between them. Germline assignment: CDR1 SGHDT and CDR2 YYEEEE. This CDR3 contains 15 residues. The CDR3 DNA sequence: TGTGCCAGCAGCCCCGGGACCCGGTCCTACAATGAGCAGTTCTTC. Translated, it gives CASSPGTRSYNEQFF.

This clonotype was seen ten or more times. The rearrangement joins TRBV28 to TRBJ2-3; 9 positions agree with TRBD2. CDR3 length equals 16 residues. Germline loops: CDR1 MDHEN, CDR2 SYDVKM. J lost 6 bases, V lost 5 bases, and 12 bases had no gene match. This CDR3 is CASSLKVAGVADTQYF. As DNA, the CDR3 is TGTGCCAGCAGTCTAAAGGTAGCGGGAGTAGCGGATACGCAGTATTTT.

This clonotype was detected many times. The chain uses TRBV30 and TRBJ2-3; no reliable D call. CDR3 size: 14 residues. Deletions cut 8 bases from V and 0 bases from J, with 15 bases between. CDR1 and CDR2 (germline): GTSNPN, SVGIG (reference sequence). CDR3 sequence (DNA): TGTGCCCTCACCCGTACCACTAGCACAGATACGCAGTATTTT. It codes for CALTRTTSTDTQYF.

The V and J genes are TRBV19 and TRBJ2-2, with D possibly TRBD1 on 6 matching bases. The CDR3 consists of 18 residues. V was clipped by 4 bases and J by 4 bases, with 22 bases between them. The germline V gene has CDR1 LNHDA and CDR2 SQIVND (reference sequence). The CDR3 protein is CASSTWDTRLSSTGELFF. The CDR3 coding sequence is TGTGCCAGTAGTACTTGGGACACCCGGTTGTCTAGCACCGGGGAGCTGTTTTTT.